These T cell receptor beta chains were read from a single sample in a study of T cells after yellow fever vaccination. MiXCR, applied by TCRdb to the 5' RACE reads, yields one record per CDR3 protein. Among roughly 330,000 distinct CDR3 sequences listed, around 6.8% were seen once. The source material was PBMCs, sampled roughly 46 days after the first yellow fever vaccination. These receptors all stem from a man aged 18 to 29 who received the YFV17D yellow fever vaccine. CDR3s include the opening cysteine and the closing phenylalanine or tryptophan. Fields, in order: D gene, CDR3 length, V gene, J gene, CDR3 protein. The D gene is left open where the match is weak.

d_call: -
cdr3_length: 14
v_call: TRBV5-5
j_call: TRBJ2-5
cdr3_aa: CASSSPMGRETQYF

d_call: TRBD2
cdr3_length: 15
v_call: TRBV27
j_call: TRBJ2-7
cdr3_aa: CASSFQGGVNYEQYF

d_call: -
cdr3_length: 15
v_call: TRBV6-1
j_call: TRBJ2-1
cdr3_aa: CASRKVISSYNEQFF

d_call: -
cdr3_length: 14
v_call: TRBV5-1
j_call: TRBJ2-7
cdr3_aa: CASSLTGTSYEQYF

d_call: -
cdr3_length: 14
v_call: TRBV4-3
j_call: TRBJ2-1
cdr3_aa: CASSQWESWGEQFF

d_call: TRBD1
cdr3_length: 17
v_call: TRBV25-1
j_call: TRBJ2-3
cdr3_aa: CASSESRTGGFADTQYF

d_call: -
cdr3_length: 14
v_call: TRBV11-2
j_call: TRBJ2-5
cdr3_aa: CASSHGRVKETQYF

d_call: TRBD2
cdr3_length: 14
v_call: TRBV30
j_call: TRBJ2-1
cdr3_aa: CAWRRGGSYNEQFF

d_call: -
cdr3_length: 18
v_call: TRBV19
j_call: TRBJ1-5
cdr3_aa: CASAGTGNALYSNQPQHF

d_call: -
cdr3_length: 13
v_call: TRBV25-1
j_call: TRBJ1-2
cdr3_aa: CASSELGHPGYTF

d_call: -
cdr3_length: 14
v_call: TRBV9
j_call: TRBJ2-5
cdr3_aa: CASSDDRGGETQYF

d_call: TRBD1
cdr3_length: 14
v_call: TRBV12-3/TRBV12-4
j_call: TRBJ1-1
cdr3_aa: CASRDDRAGTEAFF

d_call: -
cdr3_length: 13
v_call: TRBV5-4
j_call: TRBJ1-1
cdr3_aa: CASSLGLGAEAFF

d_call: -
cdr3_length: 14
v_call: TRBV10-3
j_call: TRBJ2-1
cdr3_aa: CAISGGPSYNEQFF

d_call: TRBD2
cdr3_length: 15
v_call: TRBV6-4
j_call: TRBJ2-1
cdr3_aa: CASSDSTSGGDEQFF

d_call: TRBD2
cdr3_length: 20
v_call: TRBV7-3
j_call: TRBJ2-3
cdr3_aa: CASSLRPPGGGRSSTDTQYF

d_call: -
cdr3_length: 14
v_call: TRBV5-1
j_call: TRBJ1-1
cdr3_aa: CASSLRRSGDSAFF

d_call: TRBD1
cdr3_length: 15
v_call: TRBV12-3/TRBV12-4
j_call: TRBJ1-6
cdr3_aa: CASRTRQGIGSPLHF

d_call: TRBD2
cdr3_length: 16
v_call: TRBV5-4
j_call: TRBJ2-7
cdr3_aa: CASSFGVSGGSYEQYF

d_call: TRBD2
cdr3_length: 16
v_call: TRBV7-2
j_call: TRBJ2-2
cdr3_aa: CASSFSGGTNTGELFF

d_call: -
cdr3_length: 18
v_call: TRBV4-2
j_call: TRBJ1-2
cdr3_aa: CARGPGVLCSDDLYGYTF

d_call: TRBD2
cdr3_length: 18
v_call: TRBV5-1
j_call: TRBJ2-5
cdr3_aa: CASSLAPQSSGEGETQYF

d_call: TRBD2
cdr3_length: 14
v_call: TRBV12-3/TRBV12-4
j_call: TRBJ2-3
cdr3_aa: CASSYGGAGDTQYF

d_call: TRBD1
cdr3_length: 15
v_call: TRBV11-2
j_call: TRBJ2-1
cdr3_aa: CASNLGMGQAYEQFF

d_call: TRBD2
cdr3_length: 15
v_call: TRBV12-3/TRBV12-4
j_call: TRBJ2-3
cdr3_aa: CASSVGLAGGSTQYF

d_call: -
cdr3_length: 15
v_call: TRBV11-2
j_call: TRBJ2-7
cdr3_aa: CASSFGSGTSYEQYF

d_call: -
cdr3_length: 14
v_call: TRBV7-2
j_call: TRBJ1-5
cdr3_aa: CASSPYWDVQPQHF

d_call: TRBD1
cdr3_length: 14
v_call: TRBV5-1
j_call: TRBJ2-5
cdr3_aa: CASSFTGGRETQYF

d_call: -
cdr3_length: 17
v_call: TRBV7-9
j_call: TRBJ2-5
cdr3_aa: CASSFPRQDPLRETQYF